Listed below are T cell receptor beta chains from one sample, sequenced in a study of T-cell memory formation after mild COVID-19. Each CDR3 protein is one row after TCRdb ran MiXCR on the 5' RACE reads. The table includes 450,000 to 650,000 distinct CDR3 sequences, less than 25% detected once. What was sequenced was PBMCs or a T cell subset sorted from them (not recorded which). The receptors were gathered from an adult woman who had mild COVID-19 (a few samples of this study predate the infection). Cell type and time point are not known. Each CDR3 is given with its conserved first and last residue. Fields, in order: D gene, clone size, J gene, V gene, CDR3 protein, CDR3 DNA. The D gene is left open where the match is weak. A clone size is listed for some rows: how often the clone was seen (once, few, many), or a class if it is expanded.

. many TRBJ2-7 TRBV20-1 CSASGASYEQYF TGCAGTGCTAGTGGGGCATCTTACGAGCAGTACTTC
. . TRBJ2-3 TRBV6-5 CASLSPVTDTQYF TGTGCCAGCCTCTCCCCCGTGACAGATACGCAGTATTTT
. . TRBJ2-1 TRBV10-3 CAISGAARSYNEQFF TGTGCCATCAGCGGAGCGGCCCGCTCCTACAATGAGCAGTTCTTC
TRBD2 few TRBJ2-1 TRBV30 CAWTRGLVANEQFF TGTGCCTGGACCCGGGGACTAGTAGCTAATGAGCAGTTCTTC
. . TRBJ2-1 TRBV7-8 CASSLPSESNEQFF TGTGCCAGCAGCCTACCTAGCGAGAGCAATGAGCAGTTCTTC
TRBD1 . TRBJ1-1 TRBV18 CASSPGTGSTEAFF TGTGCCAGCTCACCAGGGACAGGTTCCACTGAAGCTTTCTTT
TRBD1 . TRBJ1-4 TRBV11-2 CASSRWTGRNEKLFF TGTGCCAGCAGCCGATGGACAGGGCGGAATGAAAAACTGTTTTTT
TRBD1 few TRBJ2-5 TRBV6-5 CASRQGWQETQYF TGTGCCAGTCGACAGGGTTGGCAAGAGACCCAGTACTTC
. few TRBJ1-1 TRBV9 CASSPPPWVRENTEAFF TGTGCCAGCAGCCCTCCCCCCTGGGTCCGAGAGAACACTGAAGCTTTCTTT
TRBD2 . TRBJ2-5 TRBV9 CASSVIAGVLETQYF TGTGCCAGCAGCGTAATAGCGGGAGTTCTAGAGACCCAGTACTTC
. few TRBJ2-1 TRBV30 CAWRGDEQFF TGTGCCTGGAGAGGTGATGAGCAGTTCTTC
. few TRBJ2-2 TRBV5-1 CASSFRTANPNTGELFF TGCGCCAGCAGTTTTCGCACAGCGAACCCGAACACCGGGGAGCTGTTTTTT
. . TRBJ1-2 TRBV7-2 CASSLLGDSYGYTF TGTGCCAGCAGCTTGTTGGGTGATAGCTATGGCTACACCTTC
TRBD1 . TRBJ1-6 TRBV6-5 CASSYSGQGLSPLHF TGTGCCAGCAGTTACTCCGGACAGGGGCTTTCACCCCTCCACTTT
. few TRBJ2-1 TRBV7-9 CASGSGGDNEQFF TGTGCCAGCGGGAGCGGTGGCGACAATGAGCAGTTCTTC
. few TRBJ2-1 TRBV4-2 CASSERDTSFGYNEQFF TGTGCCAGCAGCGAGCGGGACACCTCATTCGGATACAATGAGCAGTTCTTC
. few TRBJ2-7 TRBV28 CASISSGEQYF TGTGCCAGCATCTCTTCGGGCGAGCAGTACTTC
TRBD1 . TRBJ2-3 TRBV6-1 CASSWGQEPPTQYF TGTGCCAGCAGTTGGGGACAGGAGCCCCCTACGCAGTATTTT
. many TRBJ1-6 TRBV9 CASSPRSGQWNNSPLHF TGTGCCAGCAGCCCACGTTCGGGACAATGGAATAATTCACCCCTCCACTTT
. many TRBJ2-3 TRBV2 CASTGGSTDTQYF TGTGCCAGCACTGGAGGGAGCACAGATACGCAGTATTTT
. . TRBJ1-6 TRBV29-1 CSATQTPNSPLHF TGCAGCGCAACTCAGACCCCTAATTCACCCCTCCACTTT